The clone carrying this T cell receptor beta chain was counted only a few times. The data are from a study of STAT5B mutations in CD4+ large granular lymphocyte leukemia. Assay used: immunoSEQ multiplex PCR; TCRdb lists only in-frame clones, some missing. The sample shows tens of thousands of clones, approximately 67% of them seen only once. The CDR3 length is 14 residues. CDR1 is MGHRA and CDR2 is YSYEKL in the germline V gene. Trimming removed 4 bases at V and 9 bases at J, with 16 bases between. This receptor was identified in a human donor in good health. The specimen was CD4+ T cells from blood buffy coats. The rearrangement joins TRBV4-1 to TRBJ1-5; D may be TRBD1 (6 bases). CDR3 sequence: CASSREQGAMPQHF. CDR3 sequence (DNA): TGCGCCAGCAGCCGAGAACAGGGTGCGATGCCCCAGCATTTT.